This T cell receptor beta chain was identified during a study of T cells in narcolepsy. Data came from immunoSEQ multiplex PCR; TCRdb stores just in-frame clones and leaves some out. The sample records approximately 32,000 clones, about nine tenths being singletons. Findings and limits, study-wide: HCRT-specific and TRIB2-specific autoreactive clonotypes appeared among same-patient CSF and blood CD4+ clonotypes. No autoreactive T cell clone sequences appeared in some memory CD4+ repertoires. Blood of same and different patients, but not healthy controls, reportedly held recurring autoreactive clonotypes.

Germline CDR1 is SGHDT and CDR2 is YYEEEE. The CDR3 is made up of 13 amino acids. V was pared by 4 bases and J by 8 bases, with 15 bases between. As for this clone: Its antigen remains unknown.

This chain uses TRBV5-6 with TRBJ1-2; D is unclear. The TCR sequence derives from a human donor with narcolepsy. The material sequenced was CD45RA- memory CD4+ T cells from PBMCs. CDR3 nucleotide sequence: TGTGCCAGCAGCCCATCATACCCGCAGGGCTACACCTTC. Translated: CASSPSYPQGYTF.